The sequence of this TCR beta chain was determined in a study of Ad26.COV2.S vaccination and SARS-CoV-2 variants. About the study: Among those in the COV1001 Ad26.COV2.S trial arm was the donor. Each vaccinee took Ad26.COV2.S intramuscularly, once or twice 56 days apart. Study-wide findings and caveats: Those who received vaccine or placebo ended up with similar non-spike TCR breadth.

Sequencing used immunoSEQ multiplex PCR; TCRdb keeps in-frame clones, though not all of them. Of 300,000 to 400,000 clones listed, around nine tenths were seen once; the top ten hold roughly 3.1%. Described treatment: roughly 20 received Ad26.COV2.S at low or high dose, single or two shots; about 5 received placebo; per-sample allocation not given. Samples were taken on day 63 after the first vaccine or placebo injection. This vaccine is an Ad26 vector that expresses the Wuhan-strain SARS-CoV-2 spike. The V gene's germline CDR1 is LGHDT and CDR2 YNNKEL (reference sequence). Trimming took 0 bases from V and 4 from J, leaving 10 bases between them. The CDR3 is 14 amino acids. Concerning this clone: Its antigen is not known.

The input for sequencing was peripheral blood, taken in a trial of Ad26.COV2.S vaccine versus placebo. The chain has TRBV3-1 (or the pseudogene TRBV3-2) and TRBJ2-7, with D maybe TRBD2 (5 bases). This TCR was recovered from a person between 18 and 60 years old who received the Ad26.COV2.S COVID-19 vaccine or a placebo. The CDR3 sequence: CASSQDSLAYEQYF. In DNA, the CDR3 is TGTGCCAGCAGCCAAGATAGCCTAGCTTACGAGCAGTACTTC.